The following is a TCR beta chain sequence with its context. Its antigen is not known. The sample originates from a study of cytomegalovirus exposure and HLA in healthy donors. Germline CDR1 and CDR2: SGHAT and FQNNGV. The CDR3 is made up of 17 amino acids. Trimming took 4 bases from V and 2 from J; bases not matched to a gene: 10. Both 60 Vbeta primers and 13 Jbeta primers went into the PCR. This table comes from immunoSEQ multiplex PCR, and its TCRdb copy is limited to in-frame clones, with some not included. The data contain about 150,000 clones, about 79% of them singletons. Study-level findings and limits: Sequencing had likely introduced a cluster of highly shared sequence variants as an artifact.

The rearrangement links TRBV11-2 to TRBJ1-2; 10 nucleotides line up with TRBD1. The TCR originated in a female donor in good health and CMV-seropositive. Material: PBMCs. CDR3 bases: TGTGCCAGCAGCTCGCGGGACAGGGGCGTTCCAAACTATGGCTACACCTTC. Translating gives CASSSRDRGVPNYGYTF.